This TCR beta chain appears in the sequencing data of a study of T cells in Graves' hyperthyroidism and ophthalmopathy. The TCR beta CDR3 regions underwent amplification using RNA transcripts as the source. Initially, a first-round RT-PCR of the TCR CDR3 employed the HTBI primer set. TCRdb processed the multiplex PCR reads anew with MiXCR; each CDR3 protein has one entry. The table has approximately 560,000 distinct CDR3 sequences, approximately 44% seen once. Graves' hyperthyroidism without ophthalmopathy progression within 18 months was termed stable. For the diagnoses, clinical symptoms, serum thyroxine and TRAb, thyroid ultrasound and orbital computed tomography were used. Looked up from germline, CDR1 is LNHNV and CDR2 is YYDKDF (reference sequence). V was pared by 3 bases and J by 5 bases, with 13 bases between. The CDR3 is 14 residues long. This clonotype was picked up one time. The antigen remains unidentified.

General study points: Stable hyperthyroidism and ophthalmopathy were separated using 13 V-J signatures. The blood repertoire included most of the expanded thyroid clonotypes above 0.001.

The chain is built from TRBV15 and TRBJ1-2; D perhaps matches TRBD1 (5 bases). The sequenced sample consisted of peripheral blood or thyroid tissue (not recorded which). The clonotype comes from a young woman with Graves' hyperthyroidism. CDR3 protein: CATSSLTRAYGYTF. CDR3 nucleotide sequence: TGTGCCACCAGCAGCTTGACCAGGGCTTATGGCTACACCTTC.